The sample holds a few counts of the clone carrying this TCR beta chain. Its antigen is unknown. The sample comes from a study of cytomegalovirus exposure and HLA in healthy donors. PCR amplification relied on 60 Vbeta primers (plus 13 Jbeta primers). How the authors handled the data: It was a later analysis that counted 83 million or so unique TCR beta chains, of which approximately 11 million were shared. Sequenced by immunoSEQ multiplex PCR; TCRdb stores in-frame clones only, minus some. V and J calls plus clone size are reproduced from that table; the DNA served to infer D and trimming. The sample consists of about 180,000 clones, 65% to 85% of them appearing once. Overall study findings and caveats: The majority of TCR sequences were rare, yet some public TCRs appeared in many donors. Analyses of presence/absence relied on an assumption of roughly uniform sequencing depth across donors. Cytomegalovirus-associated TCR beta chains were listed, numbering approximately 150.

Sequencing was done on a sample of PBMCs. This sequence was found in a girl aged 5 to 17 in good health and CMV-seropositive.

CDR3 residues: CASSQQAGMGQETQYF. In DNA, the CDR3 is TGTGCCAGCAGCCAACAAGCGGGAATGGGTCAAGAGACCCAGTACTTC. This sequence joins TRBV7-2 and TRBJ2-5, with 7 positions matching TRBD2. CDR1 and CDR2 from the germline V gene are SGHTA and FQGNSA. With V trimmed by 5 bases and J by 2 bases, 11 bases remained unmatched. CDR3 length: 16 amino acids.